The entry below describes one T cell receptor (beta chain). What it binds is unknown. Profiling relied on immunoSEQ multiplex PCR, and the TCRdb table lists in-frame clones only, not all of them. Found here are some 69,000 clones, roughly four fifths of them singletons; the top ten hold about 3%. Using viral peptide pools, the ViraFEST assay grew out antigen-specific CD4+ T cells prior to sequencing. Subsequent to a culture period of less than twelve days, CD4+ T cells were isolated. No vaccinee had earlier SARS-CoV-2 infection, and nucleocapsid antibodies were negative. Half-medium exchanges with IL-2 medium took place on days 3 and 7. These data belong to a study of vaccination effects on CD4 cells after COVID-19. Findings of the study overall: In healthy vaccinees, only 1 of 255 vaccine-induced clones cross-reacted with common cold coronaviruses.

V was pared by 7 bases and J by 2 bases, with 5 bases between. Germline CDR1 and CDR2: SGHDT and YYEEEE. The CDR3 totals 11 residues. The sequences come from CD4+ T cells from PBMCs cultured with HCoV-NL63 spike peptides, collected before COVID-19 vaccination. The chain employs TRBV5-6 and TRBJ2-3; D unclear. The TCR was taken from a human donor who received a COVID-19 vaccine. Here the CDR3 reads CASSYTDTQYF. In DNA, the CDR3 is TGTGCCAGCTCCTACACAGATACGCAGTATTTT.